The next 7 T cell receptor beta chains were all read from a single sample in a study of blood T cell repertoires in COVID-19. Sequenced by immunoSEQ multiplex PCR; TCRdb stores in-frame clones only, minus some. The table records 150,000 to 200,000 clones, 65% to 85% of them present only once. The sequenced sample was peripheral blood. The receptors shown here come from a woman between 55 and 75 years old with acute or convalescent COVID-19.

The sample holds a few counts of this clone. The chain has TRBV2 and TRBJ2-1; 8 bases map to TRBD2. V lost 6 bases to trimming and J lost 9 bases; unmatched junction nucleotides: 13. The CDR3 runs 15 residues. Germline CDR1 SNHLY, CDR2 FYNNEI. The CDR3 bases are TGTGCCAGCAGCGTCTCTCGGGGGGGCCCAGGTGAGCAGTTCTTC. Translating gives CASSVSRGGPGEQFF. The full variable domain, with the rest looked up from reference TRBV2 and TRBJ2-1, is EPEVTQTPSHQVTQMGQEVILRCVPISNHLYFYWYRQILGQKVEFLVSFYNNEISEKSEIFDDQFSVERPDGSNFTLKIRSTKLEDSAMYFCASSVSRGGPGEQFFGPGTRLTVL.

This chain connects TRBV10-3 to TRBJ1-1; D perhaps matches TRBD1 (6 bases). The CDR3 spans 14 residues. Germline CDR1 ENHRY, CDR2 SYGVKD. Deletions cut 8 bases from V and 6 bases from J, with 19 bases between. The CDR3 coding sequence is TGTGCCATCGGTTCCTCCAGGGGAACCCCTGAAGCTTTCTTT. Translation: CAIGSSRGTPEAFF.

V and J are TRBV25-1 and TRBJ1-4, with a possible D match to TRBD1 (5 bases). CDR1 MGHDK and CDR2 SYGVNS come from the germline V gene. CDR3 length: 14 amino acids. Trimming shortened V by 6 bases and J by 12 bases, and 20 bases separated the two germline ends. CDR3 residues: CASSGGNLMVQLFF. CDR3 sequence (DNA): TGTGCCAGCAGCGGGGGTAACCTCATGGTACAACTGTTTTTT. The full variable domain, completed using reference TRBV25-1 and TRBJ1-4, is EADIYQTPRYLVIGTGKKITLECSQTMGHDKMYWYQQDPGMELHLIHYSYGVNSTEKGDLSSESTVSRIRTEHFPLTLESARPSHTSQYLCASSGGNLMVQLFFGSGTQLSVL.

This clone was found once. This chain links TRBV6-5 with TRBJ1-1; 7 bases are a match to TRBD1. The V segment lost 3 bases and the J segment 7 bases; nucleotides outside the gene matches: 2. The germline V gene encodes CDR1 MNHEY and CDR2 SVGAGI. The CDR3 loop spans 12 amino acids. The CDR3 DNA sequence: TGTGCCAGCAGTTATCGGACAGGTGAAGCTTTCTTT. Protein product: CASSYRTGEAFF.

The chain employs TRBV5-1 and TRBJ2-6, with 8 bases that match TRBD1. The CDR3 totals 16 residues. Germline CDR1 SGHRS, CDR2 YFSETQ. Germline trimming cut 4 bases from V and 1 base from J; bases unmatched to any gene: 4. CDR3 coding DNA: TGCGCCAGCAGCGCGGGACAGGTGTCTGGGGCCAACGTCCTGACTTTC. Its protein is CASSAGQVSGANVLTF.

The gene calls are TRBV9 and TRBJ2-5; possibly TRBD2 for D (6 bases). This CDR3 has 16 residues. The germline CDR1 and CDR2 sequences are SGDLS and YYNGEE. Deletions cut 0 bases from V and 5 bases from J, with 17 bases between. CDR3 amino acids: CASSVVAGSGPETQYF. In DNA form, the CDR3 reads TGTGCCAGCAGCGTAGTAGCCGGGAGCGGACCGGAGACCCAGTACTTC.

This sequence joins TRBV3-1 (or the pseudogene TRBV3-2) and TRBJ1-3; D not certain. This CDR3 contains 14 residues. Germline V gene sequence: CDR1 LGHDT, CDR2 YNNKEL (reference sequence). V was shortened by 4 bases and J by 0 bases, with 7 bases between the two germline ends. For the CDR3, the DNA is TGTGCCAGCAGCCTCGGTTCCTCTGGAAACACCATATATTTT. Its translation: CASSLGSSGNTIYF.